Detailed here is one T cell receptor (beta chain). Its target is unknown. This entry belongs to a study of cytomegalovirus exposure and HLA in healthy donors. Whole-study context: A prior analysis found roughly 100 million unique TCR beta sequences from around 190 million T cells.

Germline-derived CDR1 and CDR2 are SGHRS and YFSETQ. This CDR3 comprises 15 residues. V lost 3 bases to trimming and J lost 2 bases; unmatched junction nucleotides: 5. Findings and caveats of the study: Generally TCR sequences proved uncommon, though certain public TCRs appeared in numerous donors. TCR beta chain V- and J-gene trimming was linked, in a later analysis, to a missense variant in DCLRE1C. Cytomegalovirus status was reportedly diagnosed by the classifier with high sensitivity and specificity.

Primers: 60 Vbeta forward and 13 Jbeta reverse. The table came from immunoSEQ multiplex PCR; TCRdb's copy has only in-frame clones and leaves some out. The table includes about 150,000 clones, around three quarters detected once. Sequenced input: PBMCs. The receptor's source is a woman aged 40-49 years in good health and CMV-seropositive. The chain is built from TRBV5-1 and TRBJ2-3, with 8 nucleotides matching TRBD2. The CDR3 bases are TGCGCCAGCAGCTCGGGACTAGTTCCCACAGATACGCAGTATTTT. This translates into CASSSGLVPTDTQYF.